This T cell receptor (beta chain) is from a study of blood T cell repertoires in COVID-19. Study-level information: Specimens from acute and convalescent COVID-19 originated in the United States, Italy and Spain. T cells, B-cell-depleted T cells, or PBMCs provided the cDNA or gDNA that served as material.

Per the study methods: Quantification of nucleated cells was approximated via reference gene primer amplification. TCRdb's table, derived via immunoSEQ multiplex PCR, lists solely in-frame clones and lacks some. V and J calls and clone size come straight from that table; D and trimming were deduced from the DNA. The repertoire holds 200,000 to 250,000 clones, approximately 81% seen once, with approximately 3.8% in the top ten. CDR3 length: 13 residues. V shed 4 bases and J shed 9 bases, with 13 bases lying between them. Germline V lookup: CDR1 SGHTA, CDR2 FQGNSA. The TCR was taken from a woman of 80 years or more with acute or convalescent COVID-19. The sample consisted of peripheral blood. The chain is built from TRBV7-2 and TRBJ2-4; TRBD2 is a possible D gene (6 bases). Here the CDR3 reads CASSSRDSLIQYF. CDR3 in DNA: TGTGCCAGCAGCTCACGGGACTCCCTCATTCAGTACTTC. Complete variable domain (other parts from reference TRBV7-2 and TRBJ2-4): GAGVSQSPSNKVTEKGKDVELRCDPISGHTALYWYRQSLGQGLEFLIYFQGNSAPDKSGLPSDRFSAERTGGSVSTLTIQRTQQEDSAVYLCASSSRDSLIQYFGAGTRLSVL.